This TCR beta chain stems from a study of blood T cell repertoires in COVID-19. This clone was seen just once. The CDR3 is 14 amino acids. Germline V gene data show CDR1 as MGHDK and CDR2 as SYGVNS. V gave up 8 bases and J gave up 0 bases, with 13 bases separating them. In the authors' methods: Reference gene primer amplification in the assay estimated nucleated cell counts. Profiling relied on immunoSEQ multiplex PCR, and the TCRdb table lists in-frame clones only, not all of them. The V and J calls and clone size come from that table; D and trimming were worked out from the DNA. The table records 40,000 to 55,000 clones, around 90% of them present only once.

Specimen: peripheral blood. The receptor was isolated from a human donor in a cohort sampled during active COVID-19. The chain carries TRBV25-1 and TRBJ1-1; possible D gene TRBD1, 6 bases. The CDR3 loop is CASGSTGLNTEAFF. The CDR3 DNA sequence: TGTGCCAGCGGATCGACAGGCTTGAACACTGAAGCTTTCTTT.